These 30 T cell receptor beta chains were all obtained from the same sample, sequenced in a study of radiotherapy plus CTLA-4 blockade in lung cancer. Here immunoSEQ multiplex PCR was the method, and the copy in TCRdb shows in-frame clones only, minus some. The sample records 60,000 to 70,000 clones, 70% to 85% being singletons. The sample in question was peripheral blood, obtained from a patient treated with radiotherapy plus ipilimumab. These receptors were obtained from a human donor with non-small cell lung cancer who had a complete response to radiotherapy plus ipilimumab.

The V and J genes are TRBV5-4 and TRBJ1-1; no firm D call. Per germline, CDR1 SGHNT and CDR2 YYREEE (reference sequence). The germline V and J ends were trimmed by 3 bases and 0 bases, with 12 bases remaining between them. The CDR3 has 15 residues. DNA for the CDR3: TGTGCCAGCAGCTCGAGAACGCGCGTGAACACTGAAGCTTTCTTT. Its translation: CASSSRTRVNTEAFF.

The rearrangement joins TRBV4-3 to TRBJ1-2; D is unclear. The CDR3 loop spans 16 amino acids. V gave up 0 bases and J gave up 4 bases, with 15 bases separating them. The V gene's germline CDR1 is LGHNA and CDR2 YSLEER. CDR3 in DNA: TGCGCCAGCAGCCAAGATCACACGGGAGCCACCTATGGCTACACCTTC. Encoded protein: CASSQDHTGATYGYTF.

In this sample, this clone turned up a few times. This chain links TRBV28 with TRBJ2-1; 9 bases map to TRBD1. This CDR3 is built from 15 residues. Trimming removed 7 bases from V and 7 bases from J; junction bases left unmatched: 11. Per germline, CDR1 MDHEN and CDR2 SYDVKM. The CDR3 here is CASTQSGTGWNEQFF. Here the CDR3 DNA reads TGTGCCAGCACTCAATCCGGGACAGGGTGGAATGAGCAGTTCTTC.

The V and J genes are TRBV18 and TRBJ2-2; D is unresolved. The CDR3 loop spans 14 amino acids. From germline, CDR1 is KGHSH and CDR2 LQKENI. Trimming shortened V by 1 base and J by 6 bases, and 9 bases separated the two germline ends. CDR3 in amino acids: CASSPRGSPGELFF. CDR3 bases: TGTGCCAGCTCACCACGTGGTTCCCCCGGGGAGCTGTTTTTT.

The CDR3: CASGVQANTEAFF. The DNA for the CDR3 is TGCGCCAGCGGGGTACAGGCGAACACTGAAGCTTTCTTT. This rearrangement joins TRBV4-3 to TRBJ1-1; D might be TRBD1 (5 bases). The germline gives CDR1 LGHNA, CDR2 YSLEER. V gave up 8 bases and J gave up 1 base, with 11 bases separating them. This CDR3 spans 13 amino acids.

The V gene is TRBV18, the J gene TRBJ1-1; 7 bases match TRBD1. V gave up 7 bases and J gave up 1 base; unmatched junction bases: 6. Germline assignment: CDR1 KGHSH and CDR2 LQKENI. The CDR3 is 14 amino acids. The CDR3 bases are TGTGCCAGCTTCCCCGGGACAGAGAACACTGAAGCTTTCTTT. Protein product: CASFPGTENTEAFF.

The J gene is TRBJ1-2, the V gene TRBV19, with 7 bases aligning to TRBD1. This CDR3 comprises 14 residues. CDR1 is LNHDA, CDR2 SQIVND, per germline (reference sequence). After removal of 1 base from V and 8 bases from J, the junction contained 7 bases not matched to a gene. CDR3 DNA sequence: TGTGCCAGTAGTATAGGACAGGGAGCTTACGGCTACACCTTC. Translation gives CASSIGQGAYGYTF.

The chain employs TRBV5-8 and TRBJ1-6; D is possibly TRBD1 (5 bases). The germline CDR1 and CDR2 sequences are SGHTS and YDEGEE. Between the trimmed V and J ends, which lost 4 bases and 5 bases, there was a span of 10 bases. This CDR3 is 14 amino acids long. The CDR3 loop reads CASSRDGNNSPLHF. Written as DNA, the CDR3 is TGTGCCAGCAGCCGGGACGGAAATAATTCACCCCTCCACTTT.

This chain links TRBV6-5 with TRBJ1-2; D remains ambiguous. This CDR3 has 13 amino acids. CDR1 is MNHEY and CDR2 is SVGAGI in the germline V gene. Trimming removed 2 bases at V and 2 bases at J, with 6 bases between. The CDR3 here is CASSYGENYGYTF. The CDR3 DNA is TGTGCCAGCAGTTACGGGGAAAACTATGGCTACACCTTC.

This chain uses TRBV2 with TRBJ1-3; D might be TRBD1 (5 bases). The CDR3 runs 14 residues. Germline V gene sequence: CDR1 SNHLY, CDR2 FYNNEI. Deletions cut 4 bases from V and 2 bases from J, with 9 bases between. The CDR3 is CASSGRGAGNTIYF. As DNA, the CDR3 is TGTGCCAGCAGTGGGAGGGGAGCTGGAAACACCATATATTTT. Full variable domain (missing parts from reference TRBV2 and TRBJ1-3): EPEVTQTPSHQVTQMGQEVILRCVPISNHLYFYWYRQILGQKVEFLVSFYNNEISEKSEIFDDQFSVERPDGSNFTLKIRSTKLEDSAMYFCASSGRGAGNTIYFGEGSWLTVV.

The CDR3 loop reads CASSQDGQGGSYEQYF. As DNA, the CDR3 is TGCGCCAGCAGCCAAGATGGGCAGGGAGGATCATACGAGCAGTACTTC. This chain links TRBV4-1 with TRBJ2-7; D perhaps matches TRBD2 (6 bases). Germline values: CDR1 MGHRA, CDR2 YSYEKL. Between the trimmed V and J ends, which lost 0 bases and 4 bases, there was a span of 16 bases. This CDR3 is built from 16 residues.

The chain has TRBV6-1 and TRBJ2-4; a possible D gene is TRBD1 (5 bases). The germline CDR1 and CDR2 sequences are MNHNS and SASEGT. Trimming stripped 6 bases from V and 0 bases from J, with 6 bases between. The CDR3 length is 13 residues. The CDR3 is CASSREAKNIQYF. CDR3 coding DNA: TGTGCCAGCAGCAGGGAAGCCAAAAACATTCAGTACTTC.

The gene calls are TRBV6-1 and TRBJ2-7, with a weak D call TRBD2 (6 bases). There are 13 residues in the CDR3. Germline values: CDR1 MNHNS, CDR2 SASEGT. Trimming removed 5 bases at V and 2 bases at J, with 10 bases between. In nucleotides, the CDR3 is TGTGCCAGCAGTACTGGCGGGACCTACGAGCAGTACGTC. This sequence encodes CASSTGGTYEQYV.

The CDR3 DNA sequence: TGTGCCAGCAGCGACCGCCCCCCTAACAATGAGCAGTTCTTC. Amino acid sequence: CASSDRPPNNEQFF. The genes are TRBV4-2 and TRBJ2-1; no clear D. Germline V gene sequence: CDR1 LGHNA, CDR2 YNFKEQ. This CDR3 is 14 amino acids long. Trimming took 5 bases from V and 5 from J, leaving 13 bases between them.

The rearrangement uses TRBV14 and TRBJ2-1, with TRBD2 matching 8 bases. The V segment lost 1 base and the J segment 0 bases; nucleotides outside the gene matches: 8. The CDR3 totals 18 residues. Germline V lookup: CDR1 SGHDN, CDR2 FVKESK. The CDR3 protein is CASSQGGTSGYSYNEQFF. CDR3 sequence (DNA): TGTGCCAGCAGCCAAGGGGGAACTAGCGGTTACTCCTACAATGAGCAGTTCTTC.

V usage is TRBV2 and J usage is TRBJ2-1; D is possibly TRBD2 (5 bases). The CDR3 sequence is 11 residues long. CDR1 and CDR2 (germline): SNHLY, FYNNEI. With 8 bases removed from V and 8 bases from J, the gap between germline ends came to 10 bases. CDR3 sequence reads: CASERSDEQFF. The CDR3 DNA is TGTGCCAGCGAGCGGAGCGATGAGCAGTTCTTC. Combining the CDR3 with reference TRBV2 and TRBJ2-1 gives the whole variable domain EPEVTQTPSHQVTQMGQEVILRCVPISNHLYFYWYRQILGQKVEFLVSFYNNEISEKSEIFDDQFSVERPDGSNFTLKIRSTKLEDSAMYFCASERSDEQFFGPGTRLTVL.

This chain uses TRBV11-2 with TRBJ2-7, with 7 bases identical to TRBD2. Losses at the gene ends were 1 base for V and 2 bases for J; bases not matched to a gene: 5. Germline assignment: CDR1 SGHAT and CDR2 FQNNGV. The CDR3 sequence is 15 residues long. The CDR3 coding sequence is TGTGCCAGCAGCTTAGGGGGGGGAACGGCCTACGAGCAGTACTTC. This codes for CASSLGGGTAYEQYF.

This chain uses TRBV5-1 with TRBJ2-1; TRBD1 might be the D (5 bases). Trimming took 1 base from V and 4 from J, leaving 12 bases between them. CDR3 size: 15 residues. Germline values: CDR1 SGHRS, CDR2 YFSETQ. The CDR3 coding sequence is TGCGCCAGCAGCTTGCCGGACACTGTATACAATGAGCAGTTCTTC. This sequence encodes CASSLPDTVYNEQFF.

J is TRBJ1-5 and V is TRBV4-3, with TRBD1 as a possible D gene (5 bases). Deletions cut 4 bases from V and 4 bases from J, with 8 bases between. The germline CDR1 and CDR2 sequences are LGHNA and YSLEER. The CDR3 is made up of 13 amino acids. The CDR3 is CASSPRENQPQHF. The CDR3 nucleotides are TGCGCCAGCAGCCCCAGGGAGAATCAGCCCCAGCATTTT.

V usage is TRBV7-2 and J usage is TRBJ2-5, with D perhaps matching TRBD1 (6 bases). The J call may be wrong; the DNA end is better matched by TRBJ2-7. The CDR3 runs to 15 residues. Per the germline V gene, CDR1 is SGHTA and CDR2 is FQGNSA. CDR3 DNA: TGTGCCAGCAGCTTAGTACAGGGTGCATCCTACGAGCAGTACTTC. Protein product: CASSLVQGASYEQYF.

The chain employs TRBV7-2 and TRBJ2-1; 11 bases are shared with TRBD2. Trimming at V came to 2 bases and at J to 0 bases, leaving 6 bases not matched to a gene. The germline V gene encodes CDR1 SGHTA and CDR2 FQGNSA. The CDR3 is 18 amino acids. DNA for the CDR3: TGTGCCAGCAGCTTACGGACTAGCGGGTTCCGCTCCTACAATGAGCAGTTCTTC. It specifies CASSLRTSGFRSYNEQFF.

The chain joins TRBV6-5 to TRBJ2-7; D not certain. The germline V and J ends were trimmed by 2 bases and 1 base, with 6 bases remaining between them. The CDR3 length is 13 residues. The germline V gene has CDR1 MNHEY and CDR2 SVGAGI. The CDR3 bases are TGTGCCAGCAGTTACGACACTTCCTACGAGCAGTACTTC. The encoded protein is CASSYDTSYEQYF.

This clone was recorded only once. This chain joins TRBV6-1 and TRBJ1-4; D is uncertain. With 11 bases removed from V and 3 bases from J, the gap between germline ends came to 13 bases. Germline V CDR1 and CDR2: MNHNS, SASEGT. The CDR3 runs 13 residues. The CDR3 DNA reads TGTGCCGGACTCGAGGAGGCTAATGAAAAACTGTTTTTT. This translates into CAGLEEANEKLFF.

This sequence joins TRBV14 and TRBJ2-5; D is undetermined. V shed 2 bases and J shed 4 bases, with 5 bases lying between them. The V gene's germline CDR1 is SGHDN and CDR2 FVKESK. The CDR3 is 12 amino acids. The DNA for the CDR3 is TGTGCCAGCAGCCAATATCGAGAGACCCAGTACTTC. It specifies CASSQYRETQYF.

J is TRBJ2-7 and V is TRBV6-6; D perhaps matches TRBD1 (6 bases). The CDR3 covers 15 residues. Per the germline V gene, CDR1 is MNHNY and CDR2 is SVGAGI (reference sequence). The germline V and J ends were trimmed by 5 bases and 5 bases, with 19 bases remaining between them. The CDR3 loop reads CASSNTGLTRNEQYF. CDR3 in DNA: TGTGCCAGCAGTAATACAGGGTTAACGCGAAACGAGCAGTACTTC.

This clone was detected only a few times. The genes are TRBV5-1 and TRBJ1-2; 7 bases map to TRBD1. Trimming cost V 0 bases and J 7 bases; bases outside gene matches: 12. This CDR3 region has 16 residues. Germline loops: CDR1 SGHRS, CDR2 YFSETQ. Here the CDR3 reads CASSLDPGTEGGGYTF. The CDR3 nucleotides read TGCGCCAGCAGCTTGGACCCCGGGACAGAAGGGGGTGGCTACACCTTC.

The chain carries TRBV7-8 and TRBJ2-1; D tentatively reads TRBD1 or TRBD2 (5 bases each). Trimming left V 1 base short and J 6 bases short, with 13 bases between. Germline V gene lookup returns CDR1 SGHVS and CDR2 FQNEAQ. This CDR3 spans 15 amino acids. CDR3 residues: CASSLEDRGSNEQFF. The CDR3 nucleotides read TGTGCCAGCAGCTTAGAGGACCGGGGCTCCAATGAGCAGTTCTTC. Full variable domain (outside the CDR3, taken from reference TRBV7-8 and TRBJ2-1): GAGVSQSPRYKVAKRGQDVALRCDPISGHVSLFWYQQALGQGPEFLTYFQNEAQLDKSGLPSDRFFAERPEGSVSTLKIQRTQQEDSAVYLCASSLEDRGSNEQFFGPGTRLTVL.

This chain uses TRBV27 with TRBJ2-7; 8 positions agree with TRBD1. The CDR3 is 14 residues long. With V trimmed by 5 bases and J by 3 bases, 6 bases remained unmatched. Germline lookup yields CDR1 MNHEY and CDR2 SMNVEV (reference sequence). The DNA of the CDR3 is TGTGCCAGCAGTCCCCTTGGACAGGGCTACGAGCAGTACTTC. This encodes CASSPLGQGYEQYF.

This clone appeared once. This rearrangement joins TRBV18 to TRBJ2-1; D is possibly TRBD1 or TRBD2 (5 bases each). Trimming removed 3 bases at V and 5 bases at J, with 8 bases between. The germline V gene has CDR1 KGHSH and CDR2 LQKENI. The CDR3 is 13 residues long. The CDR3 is CASSPGTDNEQFF. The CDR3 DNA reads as TGTGCCAGCTCACCGGGGACGGACAATGAGCAGTTCTTC.

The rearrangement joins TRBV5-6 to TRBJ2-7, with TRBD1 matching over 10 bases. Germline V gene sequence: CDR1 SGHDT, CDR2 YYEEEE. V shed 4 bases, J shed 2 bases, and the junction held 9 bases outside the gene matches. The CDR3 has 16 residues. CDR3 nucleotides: TGTGCCAGCAGCCAGTTCCGGGACAGGGGACCCTACGAGCAGTACTTC. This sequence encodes CASSQFRDRGPYEQYF. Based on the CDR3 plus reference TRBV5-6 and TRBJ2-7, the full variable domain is DAGVTQSPTHLIKTRGQQVTLRCSPKSGHDTVSWYQQALGQGPQFIFQYYEEEERQRGNFPDRFSGHQFPNYSSELNVNALLLGDSALYLCASSQFRDRGPYEQYFGPGTRLTVT.